This T cell receptor (beta chain) was sequenced for a study of T cell responses to AZD1222 COVID-19 vaccine. Overall study results and limits: A mostly white British donor set with more females was recruited, and clonal diversity was possibly underestimated. Epitopes outside B.1.351 and B.1.1.7 mutated regions reportedly drew nearly half of spike TCRs.

In germline, CDR1 is MNHEY, CDR2 SVGEGT. CDR3 length equals 17 residues. V lost 6 bases, J lost 4 bases, and 22 bases lay in between. The assay was immunoSEQ multiplex PCR, and TCRdb's table has in-frame clones only and misses some. The sample records under 70,000 clones, 79% being singletons. A remark on this clone: Its antigen is as yet unknown.

The source of this sequence is an adult in good health. The chain combines TRBV6-2 or TRBV6-3 with TRBJ2-1, with a possible D match to TRBD2 (6 bases). Here the sequenced sample was peripheral blood, taken on day 0 of MenACWY control vaccination. The CDR3 reads CASSHLGTASLYNEQFF. The CDR3 DNA reads as TGTGCCAGCAGCCACTTAGGGACTGCCTCCCTATACAATGAGCAGTTCTTC.